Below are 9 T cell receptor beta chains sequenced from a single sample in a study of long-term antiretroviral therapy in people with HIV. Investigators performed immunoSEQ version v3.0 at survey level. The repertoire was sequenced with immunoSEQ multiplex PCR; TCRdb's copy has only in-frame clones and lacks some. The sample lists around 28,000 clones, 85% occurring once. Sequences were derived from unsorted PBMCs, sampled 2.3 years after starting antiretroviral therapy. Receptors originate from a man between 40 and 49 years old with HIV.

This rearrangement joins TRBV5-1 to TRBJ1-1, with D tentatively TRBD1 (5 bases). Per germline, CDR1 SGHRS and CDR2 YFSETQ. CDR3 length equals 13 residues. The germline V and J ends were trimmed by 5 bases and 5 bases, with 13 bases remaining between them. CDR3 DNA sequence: TGCGCCAGCAGAGCGGGGGGGGAGACTGAAGCTTTCTTT. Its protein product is CASRAGGETEAFF.

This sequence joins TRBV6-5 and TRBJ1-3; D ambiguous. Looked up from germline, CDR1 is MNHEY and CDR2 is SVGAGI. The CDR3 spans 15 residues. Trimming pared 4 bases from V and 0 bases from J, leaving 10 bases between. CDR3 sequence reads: CASSFRRDSGNTIYF. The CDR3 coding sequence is TGTGCCAGCAGTTTCCGACGTGACTCTGGAAACACCATATATTTT.

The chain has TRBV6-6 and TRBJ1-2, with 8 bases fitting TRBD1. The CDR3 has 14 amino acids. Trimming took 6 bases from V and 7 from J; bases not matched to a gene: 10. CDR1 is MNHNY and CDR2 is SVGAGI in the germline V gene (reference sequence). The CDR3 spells CASRTSGGWIGYTF. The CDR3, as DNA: TGTGCCAGCAGAACTTCAGGGGGCTGGATTGGCTACACCTTC.

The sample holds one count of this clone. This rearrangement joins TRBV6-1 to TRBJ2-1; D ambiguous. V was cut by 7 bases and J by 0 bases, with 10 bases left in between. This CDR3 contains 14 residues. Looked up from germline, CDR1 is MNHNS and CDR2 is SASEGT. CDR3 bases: TGTGCCAGCAAGGCAAAGAGCTCCTACAATGAGCAGTTCTTC. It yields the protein CASKAKSSYNEQFF.

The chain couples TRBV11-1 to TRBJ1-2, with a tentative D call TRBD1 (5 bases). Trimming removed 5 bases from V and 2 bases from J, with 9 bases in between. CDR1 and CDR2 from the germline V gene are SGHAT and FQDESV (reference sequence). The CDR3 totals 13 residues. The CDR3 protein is CASSVDRNYGYTF. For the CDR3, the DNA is TGTGCCAGCAGCGTCGACAGAAACTATGGCTACACCTTC.

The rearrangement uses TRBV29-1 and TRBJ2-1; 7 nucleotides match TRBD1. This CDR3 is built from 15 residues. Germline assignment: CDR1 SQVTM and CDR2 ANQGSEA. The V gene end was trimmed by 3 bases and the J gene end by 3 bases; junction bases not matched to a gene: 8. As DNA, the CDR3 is TGCAGCGTTGACCGACTGACAGGGTTCTACAATGAGCAGTTCTTC. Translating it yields CSVDRLTGFYNEQFF.

CDR3 amino acids: CASSRRGSYNEQFF. In DNA, the CDR3 is TGTGCCAGCAGTCGAAGAGGCTCCTACAATGAGCAGTTCTTC. The chain couples TRBV14 to TRBJ2-1; D is uncertain. Germline CDR1 and CDR2: SGHDN and FVKESK. The V and J ends lost 6 bases and 0 bases respectively, with 9 bases between them. The CDR3 is made up of 14 amino acids.

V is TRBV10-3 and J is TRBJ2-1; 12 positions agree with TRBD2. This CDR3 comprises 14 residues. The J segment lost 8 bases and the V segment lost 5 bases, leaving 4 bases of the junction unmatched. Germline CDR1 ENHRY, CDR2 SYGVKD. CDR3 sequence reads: CAISTSGRSDEQFF. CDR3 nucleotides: TGTGCCATCAGTACTAGCGGGAGGTCCGATGAGCAGTTCTTC.

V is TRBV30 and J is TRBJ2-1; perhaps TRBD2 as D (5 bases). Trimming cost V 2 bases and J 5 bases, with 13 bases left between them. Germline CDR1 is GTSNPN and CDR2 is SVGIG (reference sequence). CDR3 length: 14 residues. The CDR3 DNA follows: TGTGCCTGGAGTAGGTTAGCGATCAACAATGAGCAGTTCTTC. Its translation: CAWSRLAINNEQFF.